What follows describes a single T cell receptor (beta chain). This entry comes from a study of blood T cell repertoires in COVID-19. Across the whole study: The samples span acute and convalescent COVID-19 from the United States, Italy and Spain. PBMCs, B-cell-depleted T cells, or T cells provided the cDNA or gDNA that made up the material.

Germline CDR1 is MNHEY and CDR2 is SMNVEV (reference sequence). CDR3 length: 15 amino acids. J was trimmed by 3 bases and V by 6 bases; bases with no gene match: 9. Authors' analysis steps: Nucleated cell number was recorded as an estimate derived from reference gene primer amplification. TCRdb's copy holds only in-frame clones and misses some; the assay was immunoSEQ multiplex PCR. V and J calls and clone size come straight from that table; D and trimming were deduced from the DNA. The sample records roughly 200,000 clones, around 90% being singletons. The receptor was isolated from a woman between 18 and 29 years old who had recovered from COVID-19. Specimen: peripheral blood. The chain is built from TRBV27 and TRBJ1-2, with 8 bases aligning to TRBD1. CDR3 region: CASRTGGVVDYGYTF. The CDR3, as DNA: TGTGCCAGCAGAACAGGGGGGGTGGTCGACTATGGCTACACCTTC.